These T cell receptor beta chains were read from a single sample in a study of beta chain features in type 1 diabetes. Profiled with immunoSEQ multiplex PCR; TCRdb holds only in-frame clones, not every one. The sample holds around 500,000 clones, around 28% seen once. Sequenced input: naive CD4+ T cells from blood. Receptors originate from a man younger than 35 in good health. CDR3s include the opening cysteine and the closing phenylalanine or tryptophan. A D gene is named only where the DNA matches it firmly. Expanded clones get a size class; other rows say once, few or many, or leave the size out.

d_gene	v_gene	len	j_gene	abundance	CDR3aa	CDR3nt
-	TRBV28	14	TRBJ2-7	few	CASRGRGFSYEQYF	TGTGCCAGCAGGGGACGGGGGTTCTCCTACGAGCAGTACTTC
-	TRBV5-4	14	TRBJ2-5	few	CASSLIGSQETQYF	TGTGCCAGCAGCTTGATCGGGAGTCAAGAGACCCAGTACTTC
-	TRBV7-2	15	TRBJ2-3	-	CASSLTRSYTDTQYF	TGTGCCAGCAGCTTAACAAGGAGCTACACAGATACGCAGTATTTT
TRBD1	TRBV29-1	11	TRBJ2-3	-	CSVGTGGQGDF	TGCAGCGTTGGGACAGGCGGACAGGGGGATTTT
-	TRBV7-3	13	TRBJ1-2	once	CASSFRAGNGYTF	TGTGCCAGCAGCTTCCGAGCAGGGAATGGCTACACCTTC
TRBD1	TRBV27	15	TRBJ2-1	few	CASSGQGWNYNEQFF	TGTGCCAGCAGTGGACAGGGGTGGAACTACAATGAGCAGTTCTTC
-	TRBV29-1	14	TRBJ1-1	few	CSVAAGILNTEAFF	TGCAGCGTTGCGGCGGGGATCCTGAACACTGAAGCTTTCTTT
-	TRBV28	14	TRBJ2-1	few	CASSLPGTYNEQFF	TGTGCCAGCAGTTTACCAGGGACCTACAATGAGCAGTTCTTC
TRBD1	TRBV28	14	TRBJ2-7	few	CASIGTESSYEQYF	TGTGCCAGCATTGGGACAGAGAGCTCCTACGAGCAGTACTTC
-	TRBV7-2	15	TRBJ2-1	-	CASIPGRGRDNEQFF	TGTGCCAGCATCCCCGGGAGGGGGCGCGACAATGAGCAGTTCTTC
-	TRBV18	11	TRBJ2-7	-	CASSSPGEQYF	TGTGCCAGCTCATCCCCGGGAGAGCAGTACTTC
-	TRBV5-4	16	TRBJ2-3	-	CASSFRSGTSTDTQYF	TGTGCCAGCAGCTTTAGGAGCGGCACTAGCACAGATACGCAGTATTTT
-	TRBV7-9	16	TRBJ1-1	few	CASSGGLAPKDTEAFF	TGTGCCAGCAGCGGGGGCCTTGCCCCGAAGGACACTGAAGCTTTCTTT
-	TRBV30	14	TRBJ1-1	-	CAWSSGSWNTEAFF	TGTGCCTGGTCGTCGGGGTCGTGGAACACTGAAGCTTTCTTT
-	TRBV9	16	TRBJ2-1	few	CASSVAGRGLYNEQFF	TGTGCCAGCAGCGTAGCCGGACGGGGGCTCTACAATGAGCAGTTCTTC
TRBD1	TRBV15	15	TRBJ2-3	once	CATSRGTGFTDTQYF	TGTGCCACCAGCAGGGGGACAGGGTTTACAGATACGCAGTATTTT
-	TRBV30	15	TRBJ2-1	-	CASNQDRSTYNEQFF	TGTGCCTCAAACCAGGATCGCAGTACCTACAATGAGCAGTTCTTC
TRBD1	TRBV30	15	TRBJ2-2	once	CAWDTGGIVAGELFF	TGTGCCTGGGATACAGGGGGAATTGTCGCCGGGGAGCTGTTTTTT
TRBD1	TRBV7-2	15	TRBJ2-3	-	CASSLERGRTDTQYF	TGTGCCAGCAGCTTAGAGAGGGGGCGTACAGATACGCAGTATTTT
-	TRBV7-9	14	TRBJ2-7	-	CASSLAGSWNEQYF	TGTGCCAGCAGCTTAGCGGGGAGTTGGAACGAGCAGTACTTC
TRBD1	TRBV13	16	TRBJ2-7	few	CASRLMIGTATYEQYF	TGTGCCAGCAGGCTCATGATTGGGACAGCGACCTACGAGCAGTACTTC
TRBD2	TRBV4-2	15	TRBJ2-1	-	CASSPSGASYNEQFF	TGTGCCAGCAGCCCCAGCGGGGCCTCCTACAATGAGCAGTTCTTC
-	TRBV25-1	13	TRBJ2-7	once	CASGALDSYEQYF	TGTGCCAGCGGAGCCCTGGACAGCTACGAGCAGTACTTC
-	TRBV5-1	14	TRBJ2-5	-	CASSLRGGQETQYF	TGCGCCAGCAGCTTGAGGGGTGGCCAAGAGACCCAGTACTTC
TRBD2	TRBV28	15	TRBJ2-1	-	CASRGGTRFLNEQFF	TGTGCCAGCAGGGGCGGGACTAGGTTTTTAAATGAGCAGTTCTTC
-	TRBV27	12	TRBJ2-1	-	CASSDSLNEQFF	TGTGCCAGCAGCGACAGCCTCAATGAGCAGTTCTTC